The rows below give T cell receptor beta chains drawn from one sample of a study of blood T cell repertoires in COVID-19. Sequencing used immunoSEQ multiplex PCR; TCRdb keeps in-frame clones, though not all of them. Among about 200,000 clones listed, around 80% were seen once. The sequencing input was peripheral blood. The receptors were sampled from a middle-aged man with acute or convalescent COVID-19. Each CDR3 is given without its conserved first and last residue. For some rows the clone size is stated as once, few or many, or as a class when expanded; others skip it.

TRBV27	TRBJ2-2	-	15	ASSPWREGPDTGELF
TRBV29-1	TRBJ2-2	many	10	SVYRNTGELF
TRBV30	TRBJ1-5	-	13	AWSGGGARNQPQH
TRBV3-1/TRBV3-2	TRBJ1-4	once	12	ASTETGTNEKLF
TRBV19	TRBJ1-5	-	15	ASSIPRDRMSNQPQH
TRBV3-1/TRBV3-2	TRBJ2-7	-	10	ASSASNSEQY
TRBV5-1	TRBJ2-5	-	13	ASSLSGSGEETQY
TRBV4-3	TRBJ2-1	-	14	ASSQDGRTGYNEQF
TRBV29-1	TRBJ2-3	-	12	SVGGLAGDDTQY
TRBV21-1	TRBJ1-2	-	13	ASSYRDQGNYGYT
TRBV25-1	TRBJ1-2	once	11	ASSPGTNYGYT
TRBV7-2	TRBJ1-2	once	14	ASSLVPTSANYGYT
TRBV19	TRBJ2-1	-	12	ASIREARSNEQF
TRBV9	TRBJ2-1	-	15	ASSANRDRGPQGEQF
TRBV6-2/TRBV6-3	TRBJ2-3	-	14	ASSQGLAGGEDTQY
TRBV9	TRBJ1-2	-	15	ASSGPPREGLIYGYT
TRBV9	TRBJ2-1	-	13	ASSPPGLAGIRVF
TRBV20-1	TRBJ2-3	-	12	SASSRRRTDTQY
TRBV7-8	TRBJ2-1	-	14	ASSLSPSGRANEQF
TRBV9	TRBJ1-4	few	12	ASSVTGQGVKLF
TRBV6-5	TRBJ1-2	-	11	ASRPTGGYGYT
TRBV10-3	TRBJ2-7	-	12	AISEAGISREQY
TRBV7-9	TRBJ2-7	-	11	ASSPRAGYEQY